This TCR beta chain was recorded in a study of T cell responses to AZD1222 COVID-19 vaccine. Overall study findings and caveats: Along spike, vaccine-associated CD4 TCRs were found throughout, with dominance at 160-218 and 743-854. Unmutated variant regions reportedly attract nearly half of all spike-specific TCRs.

This clone was counted a few times. Its antigen is unknown. CDR3 size: 14 residues. V dropped 3 bases and J dropped 1 base, with 10 bases sitting between them. Germline lookup yields CDR1 LGHDT and CDR2 YNNKEL (reference sequence). Assay: immunoSEQ multiplex PCR; the TCRdb copy retains only in-frame clones and omits some. The table shows roughly 100,000 clones, with around 90% occurring only once. The sequence was collected from an adult in good health. The material sequenced was peripheral blood, taken on day 0 of AZD1222 vaccination. V usage is TRBV3-1 (or the pseudogene TRBV3-2) and J usage is TRBJ2-7, with a possible D match to TRBD1 (5 bases). The CDR3 DNA is TGTGCCAGCAGCCACAGACAGAGTTCCTACGAGCAGTACTTC. Translated, it gives CASSHRQSSYEQYF.